Sequencing of this T cell receptor beta chain was carried out in a study of blood T cell repertoires in COVID-19. About the research overall: Acute-phase and convalescent COVID-19 samples originated in the United States, Italy and Spain. In each case, the material was cDNA or gDNA derived from T cells, B-cell-depleted T cells, or PBMCs.

With V trimmed by 6 bases and J by 2 bases, 6 bases remained unmatched. This CDR3 region has 14 residues. Germline loops: CDR1 MNHEY, CDR2 SVGAGI. In the original processing: From reference gene primer amplification, estimates of nucleated cell counts were derived. Repertoires were generated with immunoSEQ multiplex PCR, while TCRdb's copy carries only in-frame clones and drops some. From that table come the V and J calls and clone size; the DNA was used to work out D and trimming. The repertoire has roughly 55,000 clones, approximately 80% of them found once; the top ten carry more than 12%. The source material was peripheral blood. This receptor was identified in a human donor with active or convalescent COVID-19. The donor label of this sample is uncertain. The chain links TRBV6-5 to TRBJ1-1; 7 bases agree with TRBD1. This CDR3 is CASSRQGSNTEAFF. The DNA for the CDR3 is TGTGCCAGCAGCCGACAGGGCTCAAACACTGAAGCTTTCTTT.